This T cell receptor beta chain stems from a study of long-term antiretroviral therapy in people with HIV. Findings and limits, study-wide: Repertoires in HIV (unlike those of controls) had narrower CDR3 length ranges. Even long-term ART left TRB diversity below transplant donor controls, despite gains. Whichever time point was examined, clones expanded before ART dominated the repertoire.

This was the immunoSEQ v3.0 assay at survey level. Sequenced by immunoSEQ multiplex PCR; TCRdb stores in-frame clones only, minus some. Of around 13,000 clones listed, 80% are singletons. Every one of the participants with HIV received treatment in the United States. Looked up from germline, CDR1 is MNHEY and CDR2 is SVGAGI. The length of the CDR3 is 11 residues. V lost 2 bases and J lost 7, with 5 bases in between. This clone appeared a few times. No antigen is known for it. The receptor was derived from a man aged 35-49 years with HIV. The V gene is TRBV6-5, the J gene TRBJ1-2; maybe TRBD1 (5 bases). The specimen comprised unsorted PBMCs, sampled 3.2 years before starting antiretroviral therapy. The CDR3 region is CASSYQGGYTF. CDR3 in DNA: TGTGCCAGCAGTTACCAGGGTGGCTACACCTTC.